This T cell receptor beta chain was captured in a study of T-cell reconstitution after alpha-beta-depleted transplantation in children (dated by TCRdb to 2016 to 2018). Background on the whole study: Using TCR repertoire profiling, the study quantitatively followed how T-cell immune reconstitution unfolded in children after TCRalphabeta/CD19-depleted allogeneic hematopoietic cell transplantation.

The CDR3 numbers 13 residues from cysteine through phenylalanine. The DNA shown is the 39-base CDR3, in frame from base 1. Compared with germline, V lacks 6 bases and J lacks 8 bases; bases without a gene match: 5. Receptors were amplified or captured by PCR. Data came from an Illumina HiSeq 2500. Molecular barcoding was employed in the preparation of TCR libraries, with unique molecular identifiers being used to normalize TCRbeta repertoire quantification. The raw public reads went through TCRdb reprocessing: fastp at Q25, MiXCR clone calling, in-frame beta chains kept. Each record represents a unique CDR3 protein, reported with the most common genes and DNA among its rows. The table for this sample lists about 240,000 distinct CDR3 sequences; 12% of them were counted only once. The ten top clones hold around 2.8% of the sample. This clonotype was seen many times. No antigen is known for it. No much larger clone exists at a distance of one base, and base qualities are not known.

The clonotype originates from a human donor who donated a stem cell graft to a child with acute lymphoblastic leukemia. The material sequenced was PBMCs from the stem cell graft donor, taken from the stem cell graft. Recombination joined TRBV12-3 or TRBV12-4 with TRBJ1-2, with 11 middle bases fitting TRBD1. The sequence in DNA is TGTGCCAGCAGAGTAAGGGACAGGGGGGGCTACACCTTC. This codes for CASRVRDRGGYTF.